These 23 T cell receptor beta chains were sequenced from one sample in a study of molecular identifiers for immune sequencing clone quantification listed by TCRdb under 2018. The library was produced with PCR. Instrument on record: Illumina HiSeq 4000. Starting from the raw public reads, TCRdb applied fastp trimming at Q25, assembled clones with MiXCR and retained in-frame beta chains. Rows are combined by CDR3 protein, so each entry shows the most common genes and DNA. Recorded for this sample are just under 65,000 distinct CDR3 sequences; less than 20% of them occurred a single time. The ten largest make up approximately 1.5% of the sample. Material: naive CD8+ T cells from blood, with Jurkat cell RNA spiked in. This specimen's cell subset or site label, interpreted: FACS-sorted CD8+CD4-CCR7+CD45RA+ naive T cells. The receptors derive from a human donor in good health. Some libraries in this study had Jurkat cell RNA spiked in.

This clonotype was counted only a few times. The V and J genes are TRBV27 and TRBJ2-7; D is perhaps TRBD1 (5 bases). The CDR3 runs 14 residues. CDR1 and CDR2 from the germline V gene are MNHEY and SMNVEV (reference sequence). Deletions cut 6 bases from V and 3 bases from J, with 15 bases between. The chain's CDR3 is CASSLRGEIYEQYF. CDR3 nucleotide sequence: TGTGCCAGCAGCCTAAGGGGCGAGATCTACGAGCAGTACTTC.

This clonotype has ten or more counts. V is TRBV2 and J is TRBJ2-7, with D possibly matching TRBD1 (6 bases). This CDR3 is built from 12 residues. Germline values: CDR1 SNHLY, CDR2 FYNNEI. V lost 5 bases and J lost 4, with 9 bases in between. DNA of the CDR3: TGTGCCAGCAGTATAGGGGGATACGAGCAGTACTTC. Translated, it gives CASSIGGYEQYF.

The sample holds many counts of this clonotype. V and J are TRBV29-1 and TRBJ1-1; no reliable D call. The CDR3 is 13 amino acids. The V gene's germline CDR1 is SQVTM and CDR2 ANQGSEA. V shed 1 base and J shed 5 bases, with 11 bases lying between them. As DNA, the CDR3 is TGCAGCGTTGAAGCAATGGTTAGAACTGAAGCTTTCTTT. Protein product: CSVEAMVRTEAFF.

Many counts were recorded for this clonotype. This chain links TRBV7-2 with TRBJ2-5; D is undetermined. Trimming cost V 0 bases and J 2 bases, with 10 bases left between them. This CDR3 is 15 amino acids long. CDR1 and CDR2 (germline): SGHTA, FQGNSA. CDR3 region: CASSLAWLAQETQYF. The DNA of the CDR3 is TGTGCCAGCAGCTTAGCTTGGCTGGCACAAGAGACCCAGTACTTC.

This clonotype was seen many times. The V call is TRBV7-2, the J call TRBJ2-7; tentatively, D is TRBD2 (5 bases). CDR3 length: 14 amino acids. The germline V and J ends were trimmed by 5 bases and 2 bases, with 13 bases remaining between them. CDR1 and CDR2 (germline): SGHTA, FQGNSA. This CDR3 is CASSLTPGAYEQYF. The CDR3 DNA sequence: TGTGCCAGCAGCCTGACGCCCGGGGCCTACGAGCAGTACTTC.

The V and J genes are TRBV5-1 and TRBJ1-1; D not certain. The V gene's germline CDR1 is SGHRS and CDR2 YFSETQ. V was cut by 6 bases and J by 1 base, with 10 bases left in between. The CDR3 consists of 13 residues. The CDR3 nucleotides read TGCGCCAGCAACCTGTGGGGGAACACTGAAGCTTTCTTT. It yields the protein CASNLWGNTEAFF.

This clonotype was seen a few times. This CDR3 reads CASTPDPGGYEQYF. The CDR3 DNA follows: TGTGCCAGCACCCCAGACCCCGGCGGGTACGAGCAGTACTTC. V and J are TRBV27 and TRBJ2-7, with D perhaps matching TRBD2 (5 bases). Deletions cut 7 bases from V and 4 bases from J, with 17 bases between. The CDR3 loop spans 14 amino acids. Germline V gene sequence: CDR1 MNHEY, CDR2 SMNVEV (reference sequence).

This clonotype appeared many times. This sequence joins TRBV20-1 and TRBJ1-2; D is perhaps TRBD1 (5 bases). Germline CDR1 DFQATT, CDR2 SNEGSKA (reference sequence). Deletions cut 1 base from V and 6 bases from J, with 15 bases between. The CDR3 loop spans 14 amino acids. This CDR3 is CSARVVGTEHGYTF. The CDR3 DNA follows: TGCAGTGCTAGAGTTGTCGGGACTGAGCATGGCTACACCTTC.

The table lists this clonotype with many counts. This sequence joins TRBV6-6 and TRBJ2-1; D remains ambiguous. V lost 8 bases to trimming and J lost 8 bases, with 16 bases between them. The CDR3 has 13 residues. Germline CDR1 is MNHNY and CDR2 is SVGAGI (reference sequence). The CDR3 DNA reads TGTGCCAGCGGGGTGGCCCACGTCTATGAGCAGTTCTTC. Its protein product is CASGVAHVYEQFF.

This clonotype was recorded many times. This chain links TRBV27 with TRBJ2-1; a possible D gene is TRBD1 (5 bases). Germline assignment: CDR1 MNHEY and CDR2 SMNVEV (reference sequence). This CDR3 has 14 amino acids. Trimming removed 6 bases at V and 2 bases at J, with 11 bases between. The CDR3 sequence: CASRGLGAYNEQFF. CDR3 DNA sequence: TGTGCCAGCAGGGGGCTAGGGGCCTACAATGAGCAGTTCTTC.

There are many counts of this clonotype. The V and J genes are TRBV28 and TRBJ2-5, with D uncertain. The germline gives CDR1 MDHEN, CDR2 SYDVKM. This CDR3 spans 14 amino acids. V was shortened by 6 bases and J by 5 bases, with 16 bases between the two germline ends. This CDR3 is CASSHHMDDETQYF. The CDR3 nucleotides are TGTGCCAGCAGCCACCATATGGACGATGAGACCCAGTACTTC. Based on the CDR3 plus reference TRBV28 and TRBJ2-5, the full variable domain is DVKVTQSSRYLVKRTGEKVFLECVQDMDHENMFWYRQDPGLGLRLIYFSYDVKMKEKGDIPEGYSVSREKKERFSLILESASTNQTSMYLCASSHHMDDETQYFGPGTRLLVL.

Many counts were recorded for this clonotype. The V and J genes are TRBV7-9 and TRBJ1-4; the match to TRBD1 covers 11 bases. Trimming removed 4 bases from V and 7 bases from J; junction bases left unmatched: 2. CDR3 length: 14 amino acids. Germline CDR1 SEHNR, CDR2 FQNEAQ (reference sequence). This CDR3 is CASSSDRGREKLFF. CDR3 nucleotides: TGTGCCAGCAGCTCGGACAGGGGGCGTGAAAAACTGTTTTTT.

This clonotype has ten or more counts. The chain has TRBV5-1 and TRBJ2-7; weak D call: TRBD2 (5 bases). Trimming shortened V by 0 bases and J by 0 bases, and 19 bases separated the two germline ends. The length of the CDR3 is 18 residues. Germline V gives CDR1 SGHRS, CDR2 YFSETQ. For the CDR3, the DNA is TGCGCCAGCAGCTTGGCCCCTTCGGTGGAGGAAATCTCCTACGAGCAGTACTTC. Amino acids: CASSLAPSVEEISYEQYF.

This clonotype was counted between two and nine times. This chain connects TRBV2 to TRBJ2-7; D call uncertain. CDR1 and CDR2 from the germline V gene are SNHLY and FYNNEI. Trimming shortened V by 0 bases and J by 3 bases, and 9 bases separated the two germline ends. The CDR3 spans 14 residues. Here the CDR3 DNA reads TGTGCCAGCAGTGAAGCGCTAGAATACTACGAGCAGTACTTC. Protein product: CASSEALEYYEQYF.

This clonotype was recorded at least ten times. This chain connects TRBV5-1 to TRBJ1-5; weak D call: TRBD1 (6 bases). Germline CDR1 and CDR2: SGHRS and YFSETQ. This CDR3 spans 15 amino acids. V was pared by 5 bases and J by 0 bases, with 12 bases between. CDR3 sequence: CASSYTGTSNQPQHF. The DNA for the CDR3 is TGCGCCAGCAGTTATACAGGGACTAGCAATCAGCCCCAGCATTTT.

There are many counts of this clonotype. The J gene is TRBJ2-3, the V gene TRBV3-1; 8 positions match TRBD1. J was trimmed by 3 bases and V by 1 base; bases with no gene match: 3. CDR1 is LGHDT and CDR2 is YNNKEL in the germline V gene (reference sequence). This CDR3 region has 15 residues. CDR3: CASSQGQGATDTQYF. CDR3 coding DNA: TGTGCCAGCAGCCAAGGCCAGGGGGCGACAGATACGCAGTATTTT.

At least ten counts were recorded for this clonotype. The rearrangement links TRBV3-1 to TRBJ2-7; 13 bases align to TRBD2. V was clipped by 2 bases and J by 0 bases; unmatched bases: 16. The CDR3 runs to 21 residues. Germline CDR1 is LGHDT and CDR2 is YNNKEL (reference sequence). The CDR3 coding sequence is TGTGCCAGCAGCCAAAGATGGGGAGGACTAGCGGGGGCATTGCCCTCCTACGAGCAGTACTTC. Translating gives CASSQRWGGLAGALPSYEQYF.

This clonotype came up many times. The J gene is TRBJ2-7, the V gene TRBV5-1; possible D gene TRBD2, 5 bases. V was shortened by 2 bases and J by 2 bases, with 17 bases between the two germline ends. CDR1 and CDR2 from the germline V gene are SGHRS and YFSETQ. The CDR3 consists of 16 residues. CDR3 in amino acids: CASSFHFRDKTYEQYF. CDR3 coding DNA: TGCGCCAGCAGCTTCCATTTTCGGGATAAGACCTACGAGCAGTACTTC.

This clonotype was seen many times. The chain links TRBV27 to TRBJ2-7; D call uncertain. This CDR3 contains 14 residues. Per germline, CDR1 MNHEY and CDR2 SMNVEV (reference sequence). With 5 bases removed from V and 4 bases from J, the gap between germline ends came to 15 bases. The DNA for the CDR3 is TGTGCCAGCAGTCCGTCGACCTGGCCTTACGAGCAGTACTTC. Protein: CASSPSTWPYEQYF.

CDR3 in amino acids: CASSIAGGPVNEQFF. The CDR3 DNA reads as TGTGCCAGCAGCATAGCGGGAGGGCCTGTAAATGAGCAGTTCTTC. The chain recombines TRBV11-2 with TRBJ2-1; TRBD2 aligns across 11 bases. V was pared by 5 bases and J by 7 bases, with 7 bases of the junction left unmatched. In germline, CDR1 is SGHAT, CDR2 FQNNGV. The CDR3 runs to 15 residues. Variable domain in full (rest from reference TRBV11-2 and TRBJ2-1): EAGVAQSPRYKIIEKRQSVAFWCNPISGHATLYWYQQILGQGPKLLIQFQNNGVVDDSQLPKDRFSAERLKGVDSTLKIQPAKLEDSAVYLCASSIAGGPVNEQFFGPGTRLTVL.

This clonotype was recorded at least ten times. The chain links TRBV20-1 to TRBJ2-7; D remains ambiguous. Trimming removed 2 bases at V and 7 bases at J, with 12 bases between. Germline CDR1 reads DFQATT; CDR2 reads SNEGSKA (reference sequence). The CDR3 sequence is 12 residues long. CDR3 region: CSARPPSEEQYF. The CDR3 DNA reads TGCAGTGCTAGACCCCCGTCAGAAGAGCAGTACTTC.

This clonotype was seen repeatedly, ten times or more. V gene TRBV4-1 combines with J gene TRBJ1-5; D is unclear. Trimming took off 4 bases at V and 4 bases at J, with 11 bases between the two ends. Germline CDR1 and CDR2: MGHRA and YSYEKL. The CDR3 extends over 14 amino acids. The CDR3 nucleotides read TGCGCCAGCAGCCCAGAACCGGGAAATCAGCCCCAGCATTTT. Amino acid sequence: CASSPEPGNQPQHF.

This clonotype has at least ten counts. The chain has TRBV5-1 and TRBJ2-2; D not certain. From germline, CDR1 is SGHRS and CDR2 YFSETQ. The V and J ends lost 0 bases and 1 base respectively, with 4 bases between them. The CDR3 is made up of 14 amino acids. CDR3 in amino acids: CASSLDQNTGELFF. The CDR3 DNA reads as TGCGCCAGCAGCTTGGATCAGAACACCGGGGAGCTGTTTTTT.